A single sample gave rise to the 13 T cell receptor beta chains below, sequenced in a study of cytomegalovirus exposure and HLA in healthy donors. The PCR made use of 60 Vbeta and 13 Jbeta primers. TCRdb keeps only in-frame clones here, not all; method: immunoSEQ multiplex PCR. The sample yields approximately 170,000 clones, of which the top ten take up approximately 0.82%. The sequencing input was PBMCs. The receptors shown here come from a woman younger than 30 in good health and CMV-seropositive.

The chain recombines TRBV5-1 with TRBJ2-5, with 9 bases identical to TRBD2. Per the germline V gene, CDR1 is SGHRS and CDR2 is YFSETQ. The V and J ends lost 0 bases and 1 base, in that order; junction bases with no gene match: 10. The CDR3 has 18 residues. The CDR3 region is CASSLGPPPGLAQETQYF. CDR3 DNA: TGCGCCAGCAGCTTGGGTCCTCCACCGGGACTAGCCCAAGAGACCCAGTACTTC.

The V gene is TRBV6-7, the J gene TRBJ2-1; 10 nucleotides agree with TRBD2. TRBV6-7 is an ORF, with its function uncertain. The CDR3 sequence is 16 residues long. The V gene end was trimmed by 2 bases and the J gene end by 1 base; junction bases not matched to a gene: 2. The CDR3 sequence: CASSYRSGGSYNEQFF. CDR3 in DNA: TGTGCCAGCAGTTACCGTAGCGGGGGGTCCTACAATGAGCAGTTCTTC.

V usage is TRBV2 and J usage is TRBJ2-2; possible D gene TRBD1, 5 bases. There are 16 residues in the CDR3. The germline V gene has CDR1 SNHLY and CDR2 FYNNEI. The V gene lost 1 base and the J gene lost 5 bases, with 14 bases spanning the gap. Written as DNA, the CDR3 is TGTGCCAGCAGTGAAGACAGGTTCGACTTTACCGGGGAGCTGTTTTTT. Its protein is CASSEDRFDFTGELFF.

The gene calls are TRBV4-2 and TRBJ2-1, with 9 nucleotides matching TRBD2. Per the germline V gene, CDR1 is LGHNA and CDR2 is YNFKEQ. The CDR3 extends over 17 amino acids. Trimming cost V 0 bases and J 9 bases; bases outside gene matches: 12. CDR3 sequence (DNA): TGTGCCAGCAGCCAAGATACAGTGGGCGGGAGGGCCTTTGAGCAGTTCTTC. Its protein is CASSQDTVGGRAFEQFF.

V gene TRBV6-5 combines with J gene TRBJ1-6; TRBD1 matches at 9 bases. The germline V gene encodes CDR1 MNHEY and CDR2 SVGAGI. There are 15 residues in the CDR3. V dropped 2 bases and J dropped 8; count of bases not matched to a gene: 4. The CDR3 region is CASSYGTGRDSPLHF. CDR3 in DNA: TGTGCCAGCAGTTACGGGACAGGGCGAGATTCACCCCTCCACTTT.

V gene TRBV30 combines with J gene TRBJ1-1, with D uncertain. Germline assignment: CDR1 GTSNPN and CDR2 SVGIG (reference sequence). The CDR3 covers 11 residues. V lost 0 bases to trimming and J lost 4 bases, with 3 bases between them. The CDR3 DNA reads TGTGCCTGGAGTGTCAGCACTGAAGCTTTCTTT. Amino acids: CAWSVSTEAFF.

The gene calls are TRBV7-2 and TRBJ2-1, with D perhaps TRBD2 (7 bases). The V end was cut by 7 bases, the J end by 0 bases, with 13 bases between. The CDR3 has 15 residues. Germline CDR1 reads SGHTA; CDR2 reads FQGNSA. DNA for the CDR3: TGTGCCAGCAAGAGGGGGGGGAGCTCCTACAATGAGCAGTTCTTC. This gives the protein CASKRGGSSYNEQFF. The full variable domain, with the rest looked up from reference TRBV7-2 and TRBJ2-1, is GAGVSQSPSNKVTEKGKDVELRCDPISGHTALYWYRQSLGQGLEFLIYFQGNSAPDKSGLPSDRFSAERTGGSVSTLTIQRTQQEDSAVYLCASKRGGSSYNEQFFGPGTRLTVL.

The V gene is TRBV29-1, the J gene TRBJ2-3; TRBD2 might be the D (6 bases). CDR1 is SQVTM, CDR2 ANQGSEA, per germline. The length of the CDR3 is 14 residues. V gave up 4 bases and J gave up 2 bases, with 13 bases separating them. The CDR3 protein is CSVGTGDSTDTQYF. CDR3 DNA: TGCAGCGTTGGAACGGGGGACTCCACAGATACGCAGTATTTT.

The chain recombines TRBV5-1 with TRBJ1-1; D gene ambiguous. Trimming removed 4 bases at V and 0 bases at J, with 13 bases between. CDR3 length equals 15 residues. Germline V gene lookup returns CDR1 SGHRS and CDR2 YFSETQ. CDR3 nucleotide sequence: TGCGCCAGCAGCCTTTCGGGAGACATGAACACTGAAGCTTTCTTT. As protein: CASSLSGDMNTEAFF. Together with reference TRBV5-1 and TRBJ1-1, the CDR3 gives the full variable domain: KAGVTQTPRYLIKTRGQQVTLSCSPISGHRSVSWYQQTPGQGLQFLFEYFSETQRNKGNFPGRFSGRQFSNSRSEMNVSTLELGDSALYLCASSLSGDMNTEAFFGQGTRLTVV.

The V call is TRBV30, the J call TRBJ1-1, with D uncertain. CDR3 length: 13 amino acids. V gave up 6 bases and J gave up 3 bases, with 14 bases separating them. Looked up from germline, CDR1 is GTSNPN and CDR2 is SVGIG (reference sequence). The CDR3 region has the DNA TGTGCCTGTGGGTTAGAGGGCTACACTGAAGCTTTCTTT. This translates into CACGLEGYTEAFF.

The gene calls are TRBV11-3 and TRBJ2-1; 9 bases agree with TRBD2. The CDR3 has 15 amino acids. Trimming at V came to 1 base and at J to 6 bases, leaving 4 bases not matched to a gene. The germline V gene has CDR1 SGHNT and CDR2 YENEEA. The CDR3 nucleotides are TGTGCCAGCAGCTTAGTTTCGGGACTAGCCAATGAGCAGTTCTTC. It translates to CASSLVSGLANEQFF.

V is TRBV7-3 and J is TRBJ2-5; TRBD1 matches 7 bases. V lost 5 bases, J lost 4 bases, and 10 bases stayed unmatched. This CDR3 spans 15 amino acids. CDR1 and CDR2 from the germline V gene are SGHTA and FQGTGA. In nucleotides, the CDR3 is TGTGCCAGCAGCGCGACAGGGATCCCGACAGAGACCCAGTACTTC. It encodes CASSATGIPTETQYF.

CDR3 sequence reads: CASSPPGTGFHEQYF. The CDR3 DNA is TGTGCCAGCAGTCCACCCGGGACAGGGTTCCACGAGCAGTACTTC. V usage is TRBV6-5 and J usage is TRBJ2-7, with 9 bases lining up with TRBD1. J was trimmed by 5 bases and V by 5 bases; bases with no gene match: 10. The CDR3 is 15 amino acids. Germline V gene data show CDR1 as MNHEY and CDR2 as SVGAGI.